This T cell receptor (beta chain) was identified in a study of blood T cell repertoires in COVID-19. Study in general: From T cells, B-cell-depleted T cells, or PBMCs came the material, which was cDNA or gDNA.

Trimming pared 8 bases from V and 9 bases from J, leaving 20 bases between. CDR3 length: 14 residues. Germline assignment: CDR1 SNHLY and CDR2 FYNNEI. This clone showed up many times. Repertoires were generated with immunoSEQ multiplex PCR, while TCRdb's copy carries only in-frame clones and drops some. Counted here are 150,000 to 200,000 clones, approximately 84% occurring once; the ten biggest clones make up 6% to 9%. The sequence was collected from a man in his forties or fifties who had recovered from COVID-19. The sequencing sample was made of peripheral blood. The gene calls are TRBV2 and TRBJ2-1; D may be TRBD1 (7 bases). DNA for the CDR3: TGTGCCAGCTCTATTAGCCACAGGGGAGGTGAGCAGTTCTTC. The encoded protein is CASSISHRGGEQFF.